This is a list of T cell receptor beta chains from one sample in a study of blood T cell repertoires in COVID-19. The table came from immunoSEQ multiplex PCR; TCRdb's copy has only in-frame clones and leaves some out. The sample holds 300,000 to 400,000 clones; over 85% are singletons and the top ten take roughly 2.6%. Specimen: PBMCs or T cells enriched from blood (not recorded which). The receptors originated from a man aged 55 to 69 who had recovered from COVID-19. The conserved cysteine and the conserved F or W are not part of the CDR3 here.

>TRBV11-2
ASSFPGYHGYT
>TRBV5-1
ASSLAGQGYTGELF
>TRBV7-8
ASSPQQGAGYNSPLH
>TRBV16
ASSPLGQKNTEAF
>TRBV18
ASSLDRVHTIY
>TRBV30
AWSSFAEAF
>TRBV29-1
SAIGGGYNEQF
>TRBV24-1
ATSDAGAGNTEAF
>TRBV19
ASSISYRPRVGQPQH
>TRBV27
ASSPGSPNYGYT
>TRBV27
ASSFPPPTGTGAYEQY
>TRBV5-1
ASSQMDGGFTDTQY
>TRBV15
ATSRVGQPNYGYT
>TRBV7-9
ASSLAAPSGRSYNEQF
>TRBV4-1
ASSPGLAGGPGSPLH
>TRBV5-4
ASSFSGWSPGELF
>TRBV6-5
ASGTGGRYEAF
>TRBV6-2/TRBV6-3
ASSYRDRYSNQPQH
>TRBV2
ASSPQGRETQY
>TRBV9
ASSVGTSGGQSTQY
>TRBV6-5
ASIWVTGGSYEQY
>TRBV19
ASSIAGFEFSSYNEQF
>TRBV9
ASSVGSELYGYT
>TRBV27
ASSLWDNLLDEQF
>TRBV7-9
ASSLGAGLSTYSGNTIY
>TRBV6-5
ASWGQGGTEAF
>TRBV27
ASSSHSGDAYEQY
>TRBV5-1
ASSLPGDYGYT
>TRBV19
ASRHRDRGYEQY
>TRBV30
AWRQNRGNGEAF
>TRBV18
ASSGGGAQDEQY
>TRBV6-4
ASSAGENTGELF
>TRBV7-9
ASSLGQNPYGYT
>TRBV2
ASSSDRENQPQH
>TRBV11-3
ASSEGLAGGTDTQY
>TRBV25-1
ASSESGTGWYYGYT
>TRBV30
AWSVGRGLSNEKLF
>TRBV2
ASSEVEGLTREF
>TRBV19
ASSTGTGGSHGYT
>TRBV3-1/TRBV3-2
ASSQTSGRSGVNEQF
>TRBV15
ATSRVGGTAIPETQY